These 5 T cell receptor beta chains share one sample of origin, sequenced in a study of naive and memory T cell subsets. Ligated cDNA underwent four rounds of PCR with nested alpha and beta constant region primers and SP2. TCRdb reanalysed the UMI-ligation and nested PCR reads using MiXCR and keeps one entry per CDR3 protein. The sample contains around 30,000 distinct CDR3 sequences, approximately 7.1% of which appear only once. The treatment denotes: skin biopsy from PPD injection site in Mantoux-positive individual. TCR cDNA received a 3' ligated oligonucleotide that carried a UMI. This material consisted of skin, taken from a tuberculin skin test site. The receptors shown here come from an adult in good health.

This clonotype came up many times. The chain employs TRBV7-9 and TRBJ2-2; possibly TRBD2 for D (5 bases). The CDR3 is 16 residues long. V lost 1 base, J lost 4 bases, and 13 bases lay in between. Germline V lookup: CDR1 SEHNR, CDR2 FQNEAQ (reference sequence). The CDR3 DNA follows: TGTGCCAGCAGCTTAGAGGTTAGCGTCCCCACCGGGGAGCTGTTTTTT. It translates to CASSLEVSVPTGELFF.

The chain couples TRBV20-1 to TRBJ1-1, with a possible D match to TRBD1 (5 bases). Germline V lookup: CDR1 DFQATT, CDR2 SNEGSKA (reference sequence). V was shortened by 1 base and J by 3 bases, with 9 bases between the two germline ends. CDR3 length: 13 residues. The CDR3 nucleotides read TGCAGTGCTAGAGCAGAAGGGGACACTGAAGCTTTCTTT. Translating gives CSARAEGDTEAFF.

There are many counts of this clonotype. Here the CDR3 DNA reads TGCAGTGCTAGAGCAGTTGGAGCTAGTTACAATGAGCAGTTCTTC. Translated, it gives CSARAVGASYNEQFF. The gene calls are TRBV20-1 and TRBJ2-1, with D unresolved. V was shortened by 1 base and J by 4 bases, with 14 bases between the two germline ends. From germline, CDR1 is DFQATT and CDR2 SNEGSKA (reference sequence). The CDR3 extends over 15 amino acids.

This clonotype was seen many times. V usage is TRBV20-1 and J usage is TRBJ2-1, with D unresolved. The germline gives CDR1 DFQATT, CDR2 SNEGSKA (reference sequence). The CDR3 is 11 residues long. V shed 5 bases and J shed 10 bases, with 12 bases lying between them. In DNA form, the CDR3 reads TGCAGTGCTTCTAGTTCCCCCGAGCAGTTCTTC. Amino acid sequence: CSASSSPEQFF.

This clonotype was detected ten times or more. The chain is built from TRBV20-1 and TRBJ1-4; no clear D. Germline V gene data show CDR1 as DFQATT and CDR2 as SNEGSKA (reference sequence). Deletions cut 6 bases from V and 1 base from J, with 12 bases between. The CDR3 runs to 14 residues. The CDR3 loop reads CSARIAGTNEKLFF. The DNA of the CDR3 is TGCAGTGCCCGAATAGCGGGAACTAATGAAAAACTGTTTTTT.